This entry features one TCR beta chain sequence. Both 60 Vbeta primers and 13 Jbeta primers went into the PCR. Measured with immunoSEQ multiplex PCR; TCRdb has only the in-frame clones, and not every one. The table lists tens of thousands of clones, roughly four fifths of them singletons. This specimen belongs to a study of cytomegalovirus exposure and HLA in healthy donors. Trimming shortened V by 2 bases and J by 3 bases, and 11 bases separated the two germline ends. There are 15 residues in the CDR3. The germline V gene encodes CDR1 KGHSH and CDR2 LQKENI. The sample was PBMCs. V is TRBV18 and J is TRBJ1-5; no definite D call. This TCR was recovered from a young man in good health and CMV-seronegative. The DNA of the CDR3 is TGTGCCAGCTCACCATCTGGAGGGAACAATCAGCCCCAGCATTTT. It codes for CASSPSGGNNQPQHF.